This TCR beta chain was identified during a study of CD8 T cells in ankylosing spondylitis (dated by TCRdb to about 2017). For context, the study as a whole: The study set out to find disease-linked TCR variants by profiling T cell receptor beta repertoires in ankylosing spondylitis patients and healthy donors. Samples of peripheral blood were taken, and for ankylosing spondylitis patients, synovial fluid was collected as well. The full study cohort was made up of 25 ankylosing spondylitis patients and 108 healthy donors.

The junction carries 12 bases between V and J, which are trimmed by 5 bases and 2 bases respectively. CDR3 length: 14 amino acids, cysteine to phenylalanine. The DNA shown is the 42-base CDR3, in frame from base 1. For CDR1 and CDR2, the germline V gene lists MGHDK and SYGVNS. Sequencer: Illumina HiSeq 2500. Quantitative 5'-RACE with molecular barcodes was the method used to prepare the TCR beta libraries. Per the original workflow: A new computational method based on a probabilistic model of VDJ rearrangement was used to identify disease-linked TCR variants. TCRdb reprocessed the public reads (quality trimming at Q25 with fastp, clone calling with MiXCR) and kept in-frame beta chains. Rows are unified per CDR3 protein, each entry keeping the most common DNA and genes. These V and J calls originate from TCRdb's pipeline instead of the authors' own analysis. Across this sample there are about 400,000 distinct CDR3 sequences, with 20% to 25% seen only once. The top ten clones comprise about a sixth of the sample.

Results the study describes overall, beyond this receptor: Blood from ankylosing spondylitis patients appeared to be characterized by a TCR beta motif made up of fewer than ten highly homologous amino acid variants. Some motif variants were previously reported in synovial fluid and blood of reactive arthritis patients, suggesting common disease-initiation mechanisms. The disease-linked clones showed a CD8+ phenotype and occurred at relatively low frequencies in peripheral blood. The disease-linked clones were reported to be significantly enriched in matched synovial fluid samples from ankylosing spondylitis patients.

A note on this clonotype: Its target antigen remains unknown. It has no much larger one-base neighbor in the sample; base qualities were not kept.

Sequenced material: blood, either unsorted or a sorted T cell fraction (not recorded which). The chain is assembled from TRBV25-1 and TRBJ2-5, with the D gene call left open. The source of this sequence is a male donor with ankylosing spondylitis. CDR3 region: CASSKLHGQETQYF. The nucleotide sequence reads TGTGCCAGCAGTAAATTGCACGGACAAGAGACCCAGTACTTC.